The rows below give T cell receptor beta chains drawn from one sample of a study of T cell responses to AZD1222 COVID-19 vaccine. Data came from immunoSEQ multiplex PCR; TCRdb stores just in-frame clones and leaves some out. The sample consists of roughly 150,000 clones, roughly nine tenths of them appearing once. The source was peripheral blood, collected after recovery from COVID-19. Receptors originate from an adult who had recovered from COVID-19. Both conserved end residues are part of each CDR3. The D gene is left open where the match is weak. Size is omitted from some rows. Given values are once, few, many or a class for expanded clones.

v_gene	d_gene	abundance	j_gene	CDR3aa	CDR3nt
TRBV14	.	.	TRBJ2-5	CASSRTGTTSGAQYF	TGTGCCAGCAGCCGCACAGGGACGACATCGGGGGCCCAGTACTTC
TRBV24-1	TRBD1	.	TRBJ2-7	CATSGGTDYEQYF	TGTGCCACCAGTGGAGGGACAGACTACGAGCAGTACTTC
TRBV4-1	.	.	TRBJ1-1	CASSQGGLEAFF	TGCGCCAGCAGCCAAGGGGGACTTGAAGCTTTCTTT
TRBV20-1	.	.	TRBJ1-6	CSASRRGSNSPLHF	TGCAGTGCTAGTCGGCGGGGTTCTAATTCACCCCTCCACTTT
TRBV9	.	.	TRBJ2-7	CASSVAGAVNTYEQYF	TGTGCCAGCAGCGTAGCTGGGGCGGTGAACACCTACGAGCAGTACTTC
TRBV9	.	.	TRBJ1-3	CASSVEGSSGNTIYF	TGTGCCAGCAGCGTAGAAGGCAGCTCTGGAAACACCATATATTTT
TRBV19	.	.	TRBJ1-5	CASSIMLGSNQPQHF	TGTGCCAGTAGTATTATGCTGGGTAGCAATCAGCCCCAGCATTTT
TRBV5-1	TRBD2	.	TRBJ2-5	CASSSAAGGPQETQYF	TGCGCCAGCAGCTCTGCGGCGGGAGGGCCTCAAGAGACCCAGTACTTC
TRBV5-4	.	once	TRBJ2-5	CASSFVEGSETQYF	TGTGCCAGCAGCTTTGTGGAGGGCTCTGAGACCCAGTACTTC
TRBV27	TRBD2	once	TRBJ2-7	CASSFFGPTSGRDSYEQYF	TGTGCCAGCAGTTTCTTCGGGCCGACTAGCGGGAGGGATTCCTACGAGCAGTACTTC
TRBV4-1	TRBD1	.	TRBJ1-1	CASSQGTGEYTEAFF	TGCGCCAGCAGCCAAGGGACAGGGGAGTACACTGAAGCTTTCTTT
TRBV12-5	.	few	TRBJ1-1	CASGLVAGGEAFF	TGTGCTAGTGGTTTGGTTGCGGGGGGTGAAGCTTTCTTT
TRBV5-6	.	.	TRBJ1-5	CASSWGRNSNQPQHF	TGTGCCAGCAGCTGGGGACGGAATAGCAATCAGCCCCAGCATTTT
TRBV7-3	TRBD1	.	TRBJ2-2	CASSQTGGAAGELFF	TGTGCCAGCAGCCAGACAGGGGGCGCAGCCGGGGAGCTGTTTTTT
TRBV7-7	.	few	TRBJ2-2	CASSLGLPNTGELFF	TGTGCTAGCAGCTTAGGACTTCCGAACACCGGGGAGCTGTTTTTT
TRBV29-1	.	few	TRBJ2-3	CSVEAGADSPLRHTQYF	TGCAGCGTTGAAGCTGGGGCGGACAGCCCCTTACGACATACGCAGTATTTT
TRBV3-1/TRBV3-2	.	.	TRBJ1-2	CASSFQGGGYTF	TGTGCCAGCAGCTTCCAGGGTGGCGGCTACACCTTC
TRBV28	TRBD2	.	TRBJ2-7	CASSGRSYEQYF	TGTGCCAGTAGCGGGAGATCCTACGAGCAGTACTTC